The 21 T cell receptor beta chains below come from one sample, sequenced in a study of cytomegalovirus exposure and HLA in healthy donors. PCR employed 60 Vbeta and 13 Jbeta primers. TCRdb's copy holds only in-frame clones and misses some; the assay was immunoSEQ multiplex PCR. The sample lists around 200,000 clones, under 85% seen once, with 10% in the top ten. Material: PBMCs. All receptors derive from a woman aged 50 to 65 in good health and CMV-seropositive.

The J gene is TRBJ2-1, the V gene TRBV7-2, with 7 bases identical to TRBD1. The J segment lost 0 bases and the V segment lost 1 base, leaving 9 bases of the junction unmatched. Germline CDR1 is SGHTA and CDR2 is FQGNSA. The CDR3 runs 18 residues. CDR3 amino acids: CASSLVGGGTFSYNEQFF. CDR3 nucleotides: TGTGCCAGCAGCTTAGTAGGGGGCGGAACCTTCTCCTACAATGAGCAGTTCTTC.

This CDR3 is CASSLGQADEQYF. CDR3 DNA sequence: TGTGCCAGCAGCTTGGGACAGGCGGACGAGCAGTACTTC. This chain connects TRBV11-1 to TRBJ2-7; the match to TRBD1 covers 8 bases. Germline trimming cut 3 bases from V and 5 bases from J; bases unmatched to any gene: 3. The CDR3 covers 13 residues. The germline gives CDR1 SGHAT, CDR2 FQDESV (reference sequence).

The J gene is TRBJ1-6, the V gene TRBV6-1; D ambiguous. Trimming removed 3 bases at V and 4 bases at J, with 7 bases between. Germline V gene lookup returns CDR1 MNHNS and CDR2 SASEGT. The CDR3 runs 14 residues. CDR3 in DNA: TGTGCCAGCAGTGAGAGCCCGTATAATTCACCCCTCCACTTT. Encoded protein: CASSESPYNSPLHF.

This sequence joins TRBV6-1 and TRBJ1-1; D is unresolved. Germline CDR1 MNHNS, CDR2 SASEGT. Trimming stripped 6 bases from V and 9 bases from J, with 17 bases between. The CDR3 is 13 amino acids. This CDR3 reads CASSQLQREKAFF. DNA of the CDR3: TGTGCCAGCAGCCAATTACAGCGGGAGAAAGCTTTCTTT.

The gene calls are TRBV5-1 and TRBJ2-5; 7 bases map to TRBD1. This CDR3 region has 13 residues. V was pared by 4 bases and J by 13 bases, with 13 bases of the junction left unmatched. Germline-derived CDR1 and CDR2 are SGHRS and YFSETQ. DNA of the CDR3: TGCGCCAGCAGCAAGAGCACACAGGGGTTGGCGTACTTC. Protein sequence: CASSKSTQGLAYF.

The chain uses TRBV6-5 and TRBJ2-1; TRBD2 might be the D (5 bases). The CDR3 is made up of 11 amino acids. With 4 bases removed from V and 10 bases from J, the gap between germline ends came to 8 bases. Germline values: CDR1 MNHEY, CDR2 SVGAGI. For the CDR3, the DNA is TGTGCCAGCAGTTCCCGACTAGAGCAGTTCTTC. Protein sequence: CASSSRLEQFF.

Note on this clone: Within the sample, other DNA sequences also encode this same CDR3. J is TRBJ2-7 and V is TRBV27; D possibly corresponds to TRBD1 (6 bases). The V end was cut by 3 bases, the J end by 0 bases, with 9 bases between. Germline V gene lookup returns CDR1 MNHEY and CDR2 SMNVEV (reference sequence). The CDR3 length is 14 residues. For the CDR3, the DNA is TGTGCCAGCAGTTTGAGGGACAACTCCTACGAGCAGTACTTC. Translation: CASSLRDNSYEQYF.

The chain recombines TRBV10-2 with TRBJ2-2; 13 bases are a match to TRBD2. J gave up 4 bases and V 0 bases, and 5 bases lay outside the gene matches. The CDR3 extends over 18 amino acids. In germline, CDR1 is WSHSY, CDR2 SAAADI. CDR3 DNA sequence: TGCGCCAGCAGTGAGTCCGTACTAGCGGGGGGGATCACCGGGGAGCTGTTTTTT. It encodes CASSESVLAGGITGELFF.

The gene calls are TRBV6-5 and TRBJ1-2; 12 nucleotides agree with TRBD1. Trimming took 2 bases from V and 4 from J; bases not matched to a gene: 5. CDR1 is MNHEY and CDR2 is SVGAGI in the germline V gene. The CDR3 is made up of 16 amino acids. This CDR3 is CASSYGTGGSGYGYTF. CDR3 sequence (DNA): TGTGCCAGCAGTTACGGGACAGGGGGCAGTGGCTATGGCTACACCTTC.

This chain joins TRBV5-1 and TRBJ2-1; 7 bases fit TRBD1. With V trimmed by 7 bases and J by 4 bases, 5 bases remained unmatched. The CDR3 extends over 13 amino acids. Germline CDR1 SGHRS, CDR2 YFSETQ. Here the CDR3 reads CASGTDPYNEQFF. The CDR3 DNA reads as TGCGCCAGCGGGACAGATCCTTACAATGAGCAGTTCTTC.

The J gene is TRBJ1-2, the V gene TRBV10-1; 8 bases map to TRBD1. Germline CDR1 reads WNHNN; CDR2 reads SYGVQD (reference sequence). The CDR3 spans 11 residues. V gave up 9 bases and J gave up 6 bases; unmatched junction bases: 3. CDR3: CARTQGDGYTF. The CDR3 DNA follows: TGCGCCAGAACACAGGGGGATGGCTACACCTTC.

The rearrangement joins TRBV7-2 to TRBJ1-6, with TRBD1 identical over 10 bases. Trimming removed 6 bases from V and 10 bases from J; junction bases left unmatched: 6. CDR1 and CDR2 from the germline V gene are SGHTA and FQGNSA. The CDR3 consists of 14 residues. CDR3 sequence reads: CASRRDRGESPLHF. The CDR3 coding sequence is TGTGCCAGCAGAAGGGACAGGGGTGAGTCACCCCTCCACTTT. The whole variable domain, remainder taken from reference TRBV7-2 and TRBJ1-6, is GAGVSQSPSNKVTEKGKDVELRCDPISGHTALYWYRQSLGQGLEFLIYFQGNSAPDKSGLPSDRFSAERTGGSVSTLTIQRTQQEDSAVYLCASRRDRGESPLHFGNGTRLTVT.

This rearrangement joins TRBV10-3 to TRBJ2-3; 8 bases fit TRBD2. Losses at the gene ends were 6 bases for V and 4 bases for J; bases not matched to a gene: 9. The CDR3 contains 15 residues. Germline values: CDR1 ENHRY, CDR2 SYGVKD. CDR3 nucleotides: TGTGCCATCAGCGACCGGGGGGGATCCCCAGATACGCAGTATTTT. Protein: CAISDRGGSPDTQYF.

This chain joins TRBV6-1 and TRBJ2-7, with D perhaps TRBD1 (5 bases). Germline V gene data show CDR1 as MNHNS and CDR2 as SASEGT. The CDR3 loop spans 12 amino acids. V lost 8 bases, J lost 4 bases, and 12 bases lay in between. As DNA, the CDR3 is TGTGCCAGCCAGGGTATTAGGTACGAGCAGTACTTC. It yields the protein CASQGIRYEQYF.

The chain uses TRBV21-1 and TRBJ1-1; TRBD1 is the table's D call and was not checked against the DNA. TRBV21-1 is annotated as a pseudogene. CDR3 size: 20 residues. CDR3 bases: TGTGCCAGCAGCAAGTGGGACAGGGGACCAGGCCTTTCAGTGAACACTGAAGCTTTCTTT. It codes for CASSKWDRGPGLSVNTEAFF.

V usage is TRBV14 and J usage is TRBJ2-5; TRBD1 might be the D (5 bases). CDR3 length equals 15 residues. The V gene lost 1 base and the J gene lost 5 bases, with 14 bases spanning the gap. CDR1 SGHDN and CDR2 FVKESK come from the germline V gene. This chain's CDR3 is CASSQGWGSLETQYF. In DNA form, the CDR3 reads TGTGCCAGCAGCCAAGGATGGGGCAGCCTGGAGACCCAGTACTTC.

The chain recombines TRBV6-5 with TRBJ1-6; 8 bases line up with TRBD1. J gave up 6 bases and V 5 bases, and 3 bases lay outside the gene matches. CDR1 and CDR2 (germline): MNHEY, SVGAGI. The CDR3 sequence is 14 residues long. Here the CDR3 reads CASSPQGANSPLHF. The DNA for the CDR3 is TGTGCCAGCAGTCCCCAGGGGGCTAATTCACCCCTCCACTTT.

The chain is built from TRBV5-1 and TRBJ2-3; 11 bases align to TRBD2. V shed 7 bases, J shed 6 bases, and the junction held 7 bases outside the gene matches. CDR1 is SGHRS, CDR2 YFSETQ, per germline. This CDR3 is built from 14 residues. Here the CDR3 reads CASGRLAGTDTQYF. CDR3 sequence (DNA): TGCGCCAGCGGCAGACTAGCGGGGACCGATACGCAGTATTTT.

V gene TRBV2 combines with J gene TRBJ1-6; 9 bases align to TRBD1. Germline values: CDR1 SNHLY, CDR2 FYNNEI. This CDR3 is built from 14 residues. Germline trimming cut 6 bases from V and 9 bases from J; bases unmatched to any gene: 6. CDR3 sequence (DNA): TGTGCCAGCAGCGTACAGGGGGCTGGTTCACCCCTCCACTTT. Its protein is CASSVQGAGSPLHF.

The chain employs TRBV5-6 and TRBJ1-1; TRBD1 is a possible D gene (6 bases). V was trimmed by 5 bases and J by 3 bases, leaving 14 bases between them. From germline, CDR1 is SGHDT and CDR2 YYEEEE. The CDR3 has 14 residues. The CDR3 DNA reads TGTGCCAGCAGACCTACAGGGTTGGACACTGAAGCTTTCTTT. Its protein product is CASRPTGLDTEAFF.

The chain carries TRBV2 and TRBJ2-7, with a tentative D call TRBD1 (7 bases). Trimming cost V 6 bases and J 4 bases, with 10 bases left between them. The CDR3 extends over 12 amino acids. CDR1 SNHLY and CDR2 FYNNEI come from the germline V gene. The CDR3 sequence is CASREGAYEQYF. The DNA of the CDR3 is TGTGCCAGCAGGGAGGGGGCTTACGAGCAGTACTTC.